This T cell receptor beta chain came from a study of T cells in Graves' hyperthyroidism and ophthalmopathy (dated by TCRdb to between 2018 and 2021). For the study in its entirety: Peripheral blood was collected at initial diagnosis, before any treatment. TCR V-J signatures able to tell the groups apart were searched for in a discovery cohort of approximately 95 patients, of whom more than 40 had Graves' ophthalmopathy and about 60 had stable Graves' hyperthyroidism. Whether ophthalmopathy could be predicted prospectively was tested in an independent validation cohort made up of approximately 19 hyperthyroidism patients plus 17 patients who later progressed to ophthalmopathy. The 100 discovery patients were divided at random into training and test sets in a 7:3 ratio. In addition, the study compared T-cell repertoires in thyroid tissue and in blood from about six Graves' hyperthyroidism patients. Once sampling was done, hyperthyroidism patients were given methimazole at a starting dose of 30 mg daily, whereas ophthalmopathy patients were given high-dose intravenous methylprednisolone. The paper reports TCR Vbeta CDR3 sequencing of roughly 140 peripheral blood samples: 40 to 45 ophthalmopathy, roughly 80 hyperthyroidism and about 17 progressor patients. The paper as a whole reports these results and caveats: During validation, the model predicted progression to ophthalmopathy a median of approximately six months ahead of onset, with more than 55% sensitivity and more than 72% specificity. A 13 V-J signature model separated ophthalmopathy from stable hyperthyroidism, with around 90% sensitivity and roughly 81% specificity in cross-validation and 80%/75% in testing. Most expanded thyroid clonotypes (frequency above 0.001) were also detected in blood, suggesting blood repertoires may reflect thyroid immune responses. Sample size was not statistically predetermined, and investigators were not blinded to group allocation.

The TCR beta CDR3 regions were amplified from RNA transcripts. The TCR CDR3 was subjected to a first round of RT-PCR using the HTBI primer set and the Qiagen OneStep RT-PCR kit. The libraries were constructed in a second round of multiplex PCR and then size-selected and purified. Paired-end sequencing of the libraries was performed with 100 bp reads on an Illumina HiSeq2000. Regarding the original processing steps: SOAPnuke was used to process the raw data, removing reads that contained adapters or uncalled bases, had a mean Phred below 15, or lacked an exact match to the constant primer or identifier. COPE v1.2.5 was used to merge high-quality paired reads, and clonotypes were defined as unique nucleotide sequences. MiTCR v1.1 was used to align clonotypes to the IMGT TRBV, TRBD and TRBJ reference segments. Analysis was restricted to V-J combinations with a frequency above 0.0001, which covered approximately 99% of repertoires. A TCS score was defined as the ratio of F50 (clonal expansion) to E x V (chaos), with BLOSUM62-based TCRdist applied between CDR3 peptides within each V-J. Welch's t-statistics and random forest reduced 514 V-J features to roughly 13, which were used in a naive Bayes classifier (R e1071). In-frame beta chains were kept once TCRdb had trimmed the public reads at Q25 with fastp and called clones with MiXCR. Every distinct CDR3 protein forms one entry, paired with its most common genes and DNA. For this entry, the V and J calls and clone size follow TCRdb and not the study's own pipeline. This sample gives about half a million distinct CDR3 sequences in total; around a fifth of them show up just once. 45% to 50% of the sample is taken by the ten largest.

The CDR3 sequence holds 16 residues, the cysteine and phenylalanine included. Only the CDR3 region is kept as DNA, spanning 48 bases read in frame from base 1. V loses 3 bases, J loses 0 bases, and the germline ends lie 9 bases apart. This clonotype has just a few counts. Its antigen is unknown. The input lacks base qualities; no much larger clone sits a single base away. In the ophthalmopathy patients, disease was moderately to severely active, with a Clinical Activity Score of 3 or more, a NOSPECS grade of 4 or more, and a duration of less than 3 months. The study excluded patients with uncontrolled infections, other autoimmune diseases, pregnancy or lactation. Diagnoses were established on the basis of clinical symptoms, serum thyroxine and TRAb, thyroid ultrasound, and orbital computed tomography. PBMCs were separated from 7.5 to 10 ml of fresh peripheral blood using Ficoll-Paque density gradient centrifugation. Total RNA was extracted with Trizol reagent, and quality was checked on an Agilent 2100 Bioanalyzer.

The chain links TRBV12-3 or TRBV12-4 with TRBJ1-6, with the D gene not confidently named. This sequence was found in a woman between 70 and 85 years old with Graves' ophthalmopathy. Sequenced: blood. The encoded CDR3 is CASSFHASSYNSPLHF. The sequenced DNA: TGTGCCAGCAGTTTTCATGCCAGCTCCTATAATTCACCCCTCCACTTT.